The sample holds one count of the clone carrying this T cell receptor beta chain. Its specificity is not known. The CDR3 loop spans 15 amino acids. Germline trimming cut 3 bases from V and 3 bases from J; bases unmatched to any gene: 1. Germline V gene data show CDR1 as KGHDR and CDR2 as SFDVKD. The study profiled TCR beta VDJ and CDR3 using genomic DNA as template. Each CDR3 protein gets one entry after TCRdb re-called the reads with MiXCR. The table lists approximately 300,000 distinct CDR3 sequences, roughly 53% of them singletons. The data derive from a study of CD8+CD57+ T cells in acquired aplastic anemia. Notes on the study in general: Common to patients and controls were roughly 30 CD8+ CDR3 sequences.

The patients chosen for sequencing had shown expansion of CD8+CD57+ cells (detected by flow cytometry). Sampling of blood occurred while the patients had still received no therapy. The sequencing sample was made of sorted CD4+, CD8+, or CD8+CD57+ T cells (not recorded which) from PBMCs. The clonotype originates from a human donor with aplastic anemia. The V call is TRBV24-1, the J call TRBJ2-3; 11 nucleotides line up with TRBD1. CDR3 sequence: CATSDGDRGTDTQYF. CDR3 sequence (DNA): TGTGCCACCAGTGATGGGGACAGGGGGACAGATACGCAGTATTTT.